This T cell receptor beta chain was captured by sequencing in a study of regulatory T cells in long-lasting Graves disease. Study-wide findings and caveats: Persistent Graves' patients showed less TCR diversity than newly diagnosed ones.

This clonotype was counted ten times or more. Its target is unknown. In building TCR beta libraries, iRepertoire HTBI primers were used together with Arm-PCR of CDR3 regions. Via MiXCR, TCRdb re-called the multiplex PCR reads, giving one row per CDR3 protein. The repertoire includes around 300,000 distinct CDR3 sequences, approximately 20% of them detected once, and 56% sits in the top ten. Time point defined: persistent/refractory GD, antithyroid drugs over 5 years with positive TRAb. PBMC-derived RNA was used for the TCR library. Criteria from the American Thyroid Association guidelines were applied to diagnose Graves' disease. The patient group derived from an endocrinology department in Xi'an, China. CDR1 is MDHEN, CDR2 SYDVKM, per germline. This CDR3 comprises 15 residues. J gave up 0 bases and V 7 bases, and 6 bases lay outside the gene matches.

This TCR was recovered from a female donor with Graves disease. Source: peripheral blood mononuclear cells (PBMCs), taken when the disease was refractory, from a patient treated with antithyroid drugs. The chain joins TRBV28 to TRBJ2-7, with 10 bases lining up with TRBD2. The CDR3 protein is CASNPPSGSSYEQYF. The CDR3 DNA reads TGTGCCAGCAATCCCCCTAGCGGGAGCTCCTACGAGCAGTACTTC.